These 2 T cell receptor beta chains originate from one sample sequenced in a study of blood T cell repertoires in COVID-19. Using immunoSEQ multiplex PCR, the repertoire was profiled, and TCRdb retains in-frame clones only, with some absent. The sample shows about 110,000 clones, approximately 81% of them seen only once. Sequencing used peripheral blood. The receptors were sampled from a human donor in a cohort sampled during active COVID-19.

V and J are TRBV24-1 and TRBJ2-3; the match to TRBD1 covers 8 bases. There are 15 residues in the CDR3. Unmatched junction bases numbered 7, after V lost 4 bases and J lost 5 bases. Germline V gene sequence: CDR1 KGHDR, CDR2 SFDVKD. The CDR3 DNA reads TGTGCCACCAGTGACCCGGACAGGGTGGGAGATACGCAGTATTTT. It encodes CATSDPDRVGDTQYF.

The chain combines TRBV7-9 with TRBJ2-3; a weak D match, TRBD1 (6 bases). The CDR3 length is 12 residues. Germline V lookup: CDR1 SEHNR, CDR2 FQNEAQ (reference sequence). The V end was cut by 5 bases, the J end by 6 bases, with 9 bases between. The CDR3 is CASSPQGDTQYF. CDR3 nucleotides: TGTGCCAGCAGCCCCCAGGGGGATACGCAGTATTTT.